The clone carrying this T cell receptor beta chain was found once. The CDR3 runs to 16 residues. CDR1 SGHVS and CDR2 FQNEAQ come from the germline V gene. V lost 5 bases and J 0 bases, leaving 17 bases between the germline ends. This record comes from a study of blood T cell repertoires in COVID-19. For the study at large: The United States, Italy and Spain provided the acute and convalescent COVID-19 samples. PBMCs, B-cell-depleted T cells, or T cells were the source of the cDNA or gDNA that made up the material.

Original data processing: From reference gene primer amplification, estimates of nucleated cell counts were derived. Using immunoSEQ multiplex PCR, the repertoire was profiled, and TCRdb retains in-frame clones only, with some absent. V and J calls and clone size follow that table, whereas D and trimming were derived from the DNA. The sample records approximately 190,000 clones, roughly 80% being singletons. Sequenced input: peripheral blood. J is TRBJ2-7 and V is TRBV7-8, with D possibly matching TRBD1 (5 bases). This sequence originates from a man between 60 and 70 years old with acute or convalescent COVID-19. The CDR3, as DNA: TGTGCCAGCAGCCCTCCGACAGCCTCGCACTCCTACGAGCAGTACTTC. It codes for CASSPPTASHSYEQYF. Using reference TRBV7-8 and TRBJ2-7 for the parts outside the CDR3, the full variable domain is GAGVSQSPRYKVAKRGQDVALRCDPISGHVSLFWYQQALGQGPEFLTYFQNEAQLDKSGLPSDRFFAERPEGSVSTLKIQRTQQEDSAVYLCASSPPTASHSYEQYFGPGTRLTVT.